This T cell receptor beta chain was profiled in a study of control samples from healthy donors and cancer patients. This CDR3 is built from 13 residues. V was trimmed by 2 bases and J by 9 bases, leaving 8 bases between them. Germline loops: CDR1 SGHTA, CDR2 FQGNSA. Libraries were prepared by immunoSEQ multiplex PCR; TCRdb keeps only in-frame clonotypes and omits some of them. The data hold 100,000 to 150,000 clones, with approximately 92% observed a single time. This sequence was found in a man younger than 30 in good health. The rearrangement joins TRBV7-2 to TRBJ1-6; unclear D gene. The specimen sequenced was blood. Written as DNA, the CDR3 is TGTGCCAGCAGCTTAACTTTGGGTTCACCCCTCCACTTT. Its protein product is CASSLTLGSPLHF.